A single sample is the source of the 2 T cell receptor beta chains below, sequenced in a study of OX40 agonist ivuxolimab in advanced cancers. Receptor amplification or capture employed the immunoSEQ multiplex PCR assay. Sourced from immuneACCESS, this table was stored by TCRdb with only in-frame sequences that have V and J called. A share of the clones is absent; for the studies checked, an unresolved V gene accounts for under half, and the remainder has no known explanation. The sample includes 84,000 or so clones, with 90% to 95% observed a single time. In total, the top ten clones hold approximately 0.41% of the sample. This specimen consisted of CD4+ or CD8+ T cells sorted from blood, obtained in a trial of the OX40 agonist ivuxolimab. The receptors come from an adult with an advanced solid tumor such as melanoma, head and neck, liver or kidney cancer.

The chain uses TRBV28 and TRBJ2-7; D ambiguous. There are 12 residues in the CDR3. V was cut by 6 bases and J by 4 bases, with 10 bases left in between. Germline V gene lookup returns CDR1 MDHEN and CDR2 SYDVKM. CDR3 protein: CASSSPGYEQYF. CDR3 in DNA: TGTGCCAGCAGCTCCCCCGGGTACGAGCAGTACTTC.

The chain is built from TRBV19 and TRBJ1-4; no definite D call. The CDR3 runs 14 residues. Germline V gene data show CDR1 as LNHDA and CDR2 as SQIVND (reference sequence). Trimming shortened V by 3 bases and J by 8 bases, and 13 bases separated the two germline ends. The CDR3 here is CASSMGRRYEKLFF. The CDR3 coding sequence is TGTGCCAGTAGTATGGGTCGGCGGTACGAAAAACTGTTTTTT.